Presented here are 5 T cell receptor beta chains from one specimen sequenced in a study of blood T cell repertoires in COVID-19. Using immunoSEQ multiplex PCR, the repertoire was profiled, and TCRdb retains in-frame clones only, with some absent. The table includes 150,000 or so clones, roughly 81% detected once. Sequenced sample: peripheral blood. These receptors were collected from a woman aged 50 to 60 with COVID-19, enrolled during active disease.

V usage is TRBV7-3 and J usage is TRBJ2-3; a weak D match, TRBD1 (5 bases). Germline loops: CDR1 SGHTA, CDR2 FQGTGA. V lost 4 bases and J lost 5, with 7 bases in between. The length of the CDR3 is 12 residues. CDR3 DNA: TGTGCCAGCAGCTCAGGGATAGATACGCAGTATTTT. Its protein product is CASSSGIDTQYF.

The CDR3 DNA sequence: TGTGCCAGCAGTGAAAGGGTCCCGACAGGGGCCTACGAGCAGTACTTC. Encoded protein: CASSERVPTGAYEQYF. This chain connects TRBV2 to TRBJ2-7; 8 nucleotides match TRBD1. The CDR3 has 16 residues. Germline assignment: CDR1 SNHLY and CDR2 FYNNEI. With V trimmed by 2 bases and J by 2 bases, 8 bases remained unmatched.

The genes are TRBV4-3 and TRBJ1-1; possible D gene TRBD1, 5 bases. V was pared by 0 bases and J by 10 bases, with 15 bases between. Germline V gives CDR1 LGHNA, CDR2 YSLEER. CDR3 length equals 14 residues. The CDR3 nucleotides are TGCGCCAGCAGCCAAGAAACTGAGAATCAGGGAGCTTTCTTT. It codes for CASSQETENQGAFF.

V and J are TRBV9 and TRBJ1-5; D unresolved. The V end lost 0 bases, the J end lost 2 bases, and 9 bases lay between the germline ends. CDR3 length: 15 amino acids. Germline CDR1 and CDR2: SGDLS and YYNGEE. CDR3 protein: CASSVAAEGNQPQHF. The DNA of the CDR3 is TGTGCCAGCAGCGTAGCGGCGGAAGGCAATCAGCCCCAGCATTTT.

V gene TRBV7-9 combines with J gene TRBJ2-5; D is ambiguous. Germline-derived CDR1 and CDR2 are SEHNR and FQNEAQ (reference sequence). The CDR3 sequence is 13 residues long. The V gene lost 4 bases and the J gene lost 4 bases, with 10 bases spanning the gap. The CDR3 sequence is CASSSSGIETQYF. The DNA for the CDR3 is TGTGCCAGCAGCTCGAGTGGTATAGAGACCCAGTACTTC.